This paragraph covers one T cell receptor beta chain sequence. A second PCR of about 7 to 12 cycles used a sample-barcoded 5' primer and a J-beta primer mix. TCRdb processed the 5' RACE reads anew with MiXCR; each CDR3 protein has one entry. The table shows about 800,000 distinct CDR3 sequences, with 20% to 25% occurring only once. This entry belongs to a study of blood T cells in healthy people across ages. The CDR3 length is 13 residues. Germline CDR1 MDHEN, CDR2 SYDVKM. V lost 8 bases and J lost 1, with 6 bases in between. These data were also filed under a second study, of T cells of mothers and their children. In that study: Persisting microchimeric T cell clones went undetected.

The receptor's source is a boy aged 10-17 years in good health. Material for sequencing was blood. The chain employs TRBV28 and TRBJ2-6, with D hard to call. This CDR3 is CASVLSGANVLTF. CDR3 nucleotides: TGTGCCAGCGTCTTGTCTGGGGCCAACGTCCTGACTTTC.